These T cell receptor beta chains were read from a single sample in a study of T cell responses to AZD1222 COVID-19 vaccine. Assay: immunoSEQ multiplex PCR; the TCRdb copy retains only in-frame clones and omits some. This sample has roughly 140,000 clones, with about 93% found just once. Material: peripheral blood, obtained on day 0 of AZD1222 vaccination. Source of these receptors: an adult in good health. The CDR3 runs from the conserved cysteine through the conserved F or W. Fields, in order: D gene, clone size, J gene, V gene, CDR3 protein, CDR3 DNA. A D gene is named only where the DNA matches it firmly. Some rows mark clone size as missing; the rest say once, few, many or name a class of expanded clone.

TRBD1	NA	TRBJ1-3	TRBV6-6	CASSYSTGPGGNTIYF	TGTGCCAGCAGTTACTCGACAGGGCCAGGGGGAAACACCATATATTTT
TRBD1	NA	TRBJ1-2	TRBV2	CASSVTGVGSYGYTF	TGTGCCAGCAGTGTAACAGGGGTTGGGAGCTATGGCTACACCTTC
NA	NA	TRBJ1-1	TRBV15	CATSTLDSPQRAFF	TGTGCCACCAGCACCTTGGACAGCCCCCAAAGGGCTTTCTTT
TRBD1	NA	TRBJ2-7	TRBV7-9	CASSNSGQGAREQYF	TGTGCCAGCAGCAATTCGGGACAGGGGGCGCGGGAGCAGTACTTC
TRBD1	NA	TRBJ1-1	TRBV14	CASSQGVTGGRGTEAFF	TGTGCCAGCAGCCAAGGAGTGACAGGGGGCCGGGGGACTGAAGCTTTCTTT
NA	NA	TRBJ2-6	TRBV2	CASSALLGSGANVLTF	TGTGCCAGCAGTGCCCTACTCGGCTCTGGGGCCAACGTCCTGACTTTC
NA	NA	TRBJ2-7	TRBV5-1	CASSFRGVEQYF	TGCGCCAGCAGCTTCCGCGGGGTAGAGCAGTACTTC
NA	many	TRBJ1-3	TRBV5-8	CASSSPGFSGNTIYF	TGTGCCAGCAGCTCCCCAGGATTCTCTGGAAACACCATATATTTT
TRBD2	NA	TRBJ2-1	TRBV2	CATEGLAGAAEQFF	TGTGCCACCGAAGGGCTAGCGGGAGCGGCTGAGCAGTTCTTC
NA	NA	TRBJ1-1	TRBV5-1	CASLGTGNTEAFF	TGCGCCAGCCTTGGGACGGGTAACACTGAAGCTTTCTTT
TRBD1	NA	TRBJ1-4	TRBV27	CASSPRGQGRGGKLFF	TGTGCCAGCAGTCCCCGAGGACAGGGGAGAGGCGGAAAACTGTTTTTT
NA	NA	TRBJ2-7	TRBV5-1	CASSLSGLPSSYEQYF	TGCGCCAGCAGCTTATCCGGACTTCCAAGCTCCTACGAGCAGTACTTC
NA	NA	TRBJ1-1	TRBV6-5	CASSYVPEGTEAFF	TGTGCCAGCAGTTACGTGCCGGAGGGCACTGAAGCTTTCTTT
NA	NA	TRBJ2-7	TRBV11-2	CASSLDRRRQYF	TGTGCCAGCAGCTTAGATCGAAGGAGGCAGTACTTC
NA	NA	TRBJ2-2	TRBV6-6	CASSYKGPRNTGELFF	TGTGCCAGCAGTTATAAGGGCCCGAGGAACACCGGGGAGCTGTTTTTT
TRBD1	NA	TRBJ2-5	TRBV5-8	CASSWDRGLETQYF	TGTGCCAGCAGCTGGGACAGGGGGCTAGAGACCCAGTACTTC
NA	NA	TRBJ1-6	TRBV30	CAWSIQGFGPLHF	TGTGCCTGGAGTATCCAGGGATTCGGACCCCTCCACTTT
NA	once	TRBJ1-5	TRBV6-2/TRBV6-3	CASSWGPGQPQHF	TGTGCCAGCAGTTGGGGGCCGGGTCAGCCCCAGCATTTT
NA	NA	TRBJ1-2	TRBV2	CASSPSPGGYTF	TGTGCCAGCAGTCCGTCCCCAGGGGGCTACACCTTC
NA	NA	TRBJ1-4	TRBV18	CASSPGHSGDIRLFF	TGTGCCAGCTCACCCGGACATTCAGGGGATATTCGACTGTTTTTT
NA	once	TRBJ2-5	TRBV7-8	CASKGWRETQYF	TGTGCCAGCAAAGGGTGGAGAGAGACCCAGTACTTC
TRBD1	NA	TRBJ1-1	TRBV2	CASSSQGAGSTEAFF	TGTGCCAGCAGTTCGCAGGGGGCTGGGAGCACTGAAGCTTTCTTT
NA	NA	TRBJ1-1	TRBV5-1	CASSTGHPGTNTEAFF	TGCGCCAGCAGCACGGGTCATCCGGGGACGAACACTGAAGCTTTCTTT
NA	NA	TRBJ1-1	TRBV29-1	CSVGTLGGNMEAFF	TGCAGCGTTGGTACGCTCGGGGGGAACATGGAAGCTTTCTTT
NA	NA	TRBJ2-5	TRBV18	CASSPPGQETQYF	TGTGCCAGCTCACCACCGGGTCAAGAGACCCAGTACTTC
TRBD2	NA	TRBJ2-1	TRBV7-3	CASSPPGGGNEQFF	TGTGCCAGCAGCCCTCCGGGAGGTGGTAATGAGCAGTTCTTC
TRBD2	NA	TRBJ2-7	TRBV5-1	CASSLGPSGLAGDEQYF	TGCGCCAGCAGCTTAGGACCTTCGGGACTAGCGGGAGACGAGCAGTACTTC
NA	NA	TRBJ2-4	TRBV2	CASSEQGLAKNIQYF	TGTGCCAGCAGTGAACAGGGTTTAGCCAAAAACATTCAGTACTTC
NA	NA	TRBJ1-1	TRBV5-1	CASSALQGPNTEAFF	TGCGCCAGCAGCGCCCTTCAGGGACCGAACACTGAAGCTTTCTTT
NA	NA	TRBJ2-4	TRBV19	CASSPVGAKNIQYF	TGTGCCAGTAGTCCCGTGGGGGCCAAAAACATTCAGTACTTC
TRBD1	NA	TRBJ2-7	TRBV7-2	CASSFRDRGSYEQYF	TGTGCCAGCAGCTTCCGGGACAGGGGCTCCTACGAGCAGTACTTC
NA	NA	TRBJ2-7	TRBV9	CASSVGGEQYF	TGTGCCAGCAGCGTTGGGGGCGAGCAGTACTTC
NA	NA	TRBJ2-7	TRBV7-3	CASSLGSDYEQYF	TGTGCCAGCAGCTTAGGTAGCGACTACGAGCAGTACTTC
NA	NA	TRBJ1-2	TRBV18	CASSPEKLRGYTF	TGTGCCAGCTCACCCGAAAAACTTAGAGGCTACACCTTC
NA	NA	TRBJ1-3	TRBV3-1/TRBV3-2	CASSQSQGRNTIYF	TGTGCCAGCAGCCAGAGCCAGGGGCGAAACACCATATATTTT
NA	once	TRBJ2-1	TRBV12-5	CASGLVLQSYNEQFF	TGTGCTAGTGGTTTGGTACTCCAGTCCTACAATGAGCAGTTCTTC
TRBD1	once	TRBJ1-4	TRBV15	CATSIWDRGYEKLFF	TGTGCCACCAGCATTTGGGACAGGGGGTATGAAAAACTGTTTTTT
NA	NA	TRBJ2-7	TRBV7-8	CASSPSGVGEQYF	TGTGCCAGCAGCCCATCTGGGGTGGGAGAGCAGTACTTC
NA	NA	TRBJ1-2	TRBV21-1	CASSKGSALRWYGYTF	TGTGCCAGCAGCAAAGGTTCGGCTCTCCGGTGGTATGGCTACACCTTC
TRBD2	NA	TRBJ2-1	TRBV10-3	CAIRDAGGRNEQFF	TGTGCCATCAGGGATGCGGGAGGGAGGAATGAGCAGTTCTTC
NA	NA	TRBJ1-1	TRBV6-5	CASSLSGETQAFF	TGTGCCAGCAGTTTATCAGGGGAGACGCAAGCTTTCTTT
TRBD2	NA	TRBJ2-7	TRBV3-1/TRBV3-2	CASSQEIRGSSYEQYF	TGTGCCAGCAGCCAAGAAATTCGCGGGAGCTCCTACGAGCAGTACTTC
TRBD1	NA	TRBJ1-5	TRBV7-3	CASSSDRASNQPQHF	TGTGCCAGCAGCTCGGACAGGGCTAGCAATCAGCCCCAGCATTTT
TRBD1	NA	TRBJ1-1	TRBV5-1	CASSLTGGDAEAFF	TGCGCCAGCAGCTTAACAGGGGGCGACGCTGAAGCTTTCTTT
NA	NA	TRBJ2-2	TRBV9	CASSAQMAGELFF	TGTGCCAGCAGCGCTCAAATGGCCGGGGAGCTGTTTTTT
TRBD1	NA	TRBJ2-7	TRBV3-1/TRBV3-2	CASSPGTGSEDEQYF	TGTGCCAGCAGCCCCGGGACAGGGTCTGAGGACGAGCAGTACTTC
TRBD2	NA	TRBJ2-5	TRBV13	CASSLGGGKETQYF	TGTGCCAGCAGCTTAGGGGGAGGGAAAGAGACCCAGTACTTC
NA	NA	TRBJ1-1	TRBV19	CASSMHSLNTEAFF	TGTGCCAGTAGTATGCACAGCCTGAACACTGAAGCTTTCTTT
NA	NA	TRBJ1-1	TRBV2	CASSEVEGAEAFF	TGTGCCAGCAGTGAGGTTGAGGGGGCTGAAGCTTTCTTT
TRBD1	NA	TRBJ1-2	TRBV2	CASSPVGGGEAIRGYTF	TGTGCCAGCAGTCCAGTAGGAGGGGGCGAGGCGATCCGTGGCTACACCTTC
TRBD1	few	TRBJ1-4	TRBV5-1	CASSPRGQANEKLFF	TGCGCCAGCAGCCCCAGGGGGCAGGCTAATGAAAAACTGTTTTTT
NA	NA	TRBJ2-3	TRBV11-2	CASSLERDTQYF	TGTGCCAGCAGCTTAGAAAGAGATACGCAGTATTTT
TRBD1	NA	TRBJ1-4	TRBV5-4	CASSRQGGPNEKLFF	TGTGCCAGCAGCAGACAGGGCGGACCTAATGAAAAACTGTTTTTT
TRBD2	NA	TRBJ2-1	TRBV2	CASSPLAEMGRNEQFF	TGTGCCAGCAGTCCACTAGCGGAGATGGGTCGCAATGAGCAGTTCTTC
TRBD1	NA	TRBJ1-3	TRBV18	CASSPTTGAANSGNTIYF	TGTGCCAGCTCACCTACAACAGGGGCAGCGAACTCTGGAAACACCATATATTTT
NA	NA	TRBJ1-1	TRBV27	CASSLGRGNTEAFF	TGTGCCAGCAGTTTGGGGAGGGGCAACACTGAAGCTTTCTTT
NA	NA	TRBJ2-7	TRBV5-1	CASSLQGTYEQYF	TGCGCCAGCAGCTTACAAGGAACCTACGAGCAGTACTTC
NA	NA	TRBJ2-7	TRBV7-9	CASSLYRDLPYEQYF	TGTGCCAGCAGCTTATACCGGGACCTACCCTACGAGCAGTACTTC
TRBD1	NA	TRBJ1-2	TRBV30	CAWARTGISYGYTF	TGTGCCTGGGCAAGGACAGGGATATCCTATGGCTACACCTTC